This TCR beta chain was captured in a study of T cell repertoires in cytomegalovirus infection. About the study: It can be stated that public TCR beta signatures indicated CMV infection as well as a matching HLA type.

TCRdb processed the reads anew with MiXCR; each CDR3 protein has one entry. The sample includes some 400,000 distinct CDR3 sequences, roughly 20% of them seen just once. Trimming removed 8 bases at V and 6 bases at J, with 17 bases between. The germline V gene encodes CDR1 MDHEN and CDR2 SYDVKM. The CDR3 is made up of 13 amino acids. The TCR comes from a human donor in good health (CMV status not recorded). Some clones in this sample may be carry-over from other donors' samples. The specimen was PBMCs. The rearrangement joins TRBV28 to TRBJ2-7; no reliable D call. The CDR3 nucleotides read TGTGCCAGCGGGAAGCCTCAGACGGGCGAGCAGTACTTC. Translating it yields CASGKPQTGEQYF.